Included here is one TCR beta chain sequence, with context. Molecular barcoding with unique molecular identifiers was used for the TCRbeta library. TCRdb re-derived calls from the PCR reads in MiXCR, one entry per CDR3 protein. The sample carries about 500,000 distinct CDR3 sequences, roughly 33% recorded once. The V and J ends lost 2 bases and 2 bases respectively, with 11 bases between them. The CDR3 length is 14 residues. From germline, CDR1 is GTSNPN and CDR2 SVGIG (reference sequence). This entry is derived from a study of T-cell reconstitution after alpha-beta-depleted transplantation in children.

The chain employs TRBV30 and TRBJ2-3, with D possibly TRBD2 on 6 matching bases. The source is a human donor who donated a stem cell graft to a child with aplastic anemia. Sequenced here: PBMCs from the stem cell graft donor, sampled from the stem cell graft. CDR3 sequence (DNA): TGTGCCTGGAGTACGGCGGGACTCACAGATACGCAGTATTTT. Its translation: CAWSTAGLTDTQYF. Full variable domain (rest looked up from reference TRBV30 and TRBJ2-3): SQTIHQWPATLVQPVGSPLSLECTVEGTSNPNLYWYRQAAGRGLQLLFYSVGIGQISSEVPQNLSASRPQDRQFILSSKKLLLSDSGFYLCAWSTAGLTDTQYFGPGTRLTVL.